This TCR beta chain originates from a study of identical twins listed by TCRdb under 2016. In terms of the full investigation: TCR alpha and beta repertoires from monozygotic twins, unrelated adults of various ages and cord blood were deep-sequenced to test whether fetal clonotypes persist. To rule out contamination, replicate twin experiments were performed at different times with different library preparation protocols.

What the work shows at the level of the full study, not this receptor alone: Compared with coincidental sharing between unrelated individuals, out-of-frame TCR alpha sequences shared between twins showed an excess of sequences with low generation probability. Fewer insertions were carried by abundant cord blood beta clonotypes; a weaker similar trend was observed in young adult naive repertoires, while no such trend was observed in memory repertoires. Zero-insertion analyses could be partly confounded by invariant T cells such as MAIT and iNKT, although diverse VJ usage argued against such confounding for most clonotypes. Out-of-frame TCR alpha sharing in monozygotic twins was systematically underestimated by recombination models, whereas sharing between unrelated individuals was in agreement with the recombination models. Because the same donors could not be followed over many years, the conclusions relied on cross-sectional statistical analysis. In beta out-of-frame sequences, excess twin sharing was weaker, because having fewer shared sequences lowered the signal-to-noise ratio.

The CDR1 and CDR2 encoded by the germline V gene are KGHSH and LQKENI. V loses 1 base, J loses 3 bases, and the germline ends lie 16 bases apart. Including the terminal cysteine and phenylalanine, the CDR3 comprises 17 residues. Left in the record is the CDR3 DNA by itself, 51 bases read in frame from the first base. The table lists this clonotype with a few counts. Its specific antigen is unknown. No much larger clone exists at a distance of one base, and base qualities are not known. The library relied on 5' RACE. The sample was run on an Illumina HiSeq 2000. A universal primer binding site was introduced by template switching, and a unique molecular identifier was present in the final cDNA, enabling accurate counting of TCR cDNA molecules. Specific primers in the conserved constant-segment region were used to synthesize first-strand cDNA for the TCR alpha and beta chains. To control for contamination, every cDNA library was double barcoded, receiving both a SMART-Mk sample barcode and Illumina barcodes. TruSeq adapter sequences, together with Illumina sample barcodes, were added in two successive PCR steps. The Illumina HiSeq platform was used with custom primers to sequence TCR alpha and beta cDNA libraries. The published analysis was carried out like this. MiGEC processed the raw reads to extract unique molecular identifiers, while MiXCR was used to determine the CDR3 positions. Recombination models were inferred per individual with the repgenHMM and IGoR tools using an EM algorithm. The analysis of shared clonotypes was done with the tcR package in R, with sharing normalized by the product of cloneset sizes. To study raw recombination free of thymic and clonal selection effects, out-of-frame nonproductive sequences were analyzed. Through fastp at Q25 and MiXCR, TCRdb rebuilt clones from the public reads, retaining in-frame beta chains. Here each entry gathers all rows of one CDR3 protein and keeps the most common genes and DNA. In this record, the V and J calls reflect TCRdb's handling and not the investigators' own analysis. The sample table holds about 530,000 distinct CDR3 sequences, of which roughly 15% were seen once. More than 0.4% of the sample rests with the top ten.

Only healthy Caucasian donors were included. Three pairs of female monozygotic twins, all aged 18 to 29 years, made up the twin cohort. CD4+ and CD8+ T cell populations were isolated with positive isolation kits from Invitrogen. These data were likewise used in another study, on yellow fever vaccine responses in identical twins. The second study's paper adds: The authors reported that the T cell response to vaccination in identical twins appeared partly convergent and partly personalized. In identical twins, the study followed T cell clones that responded to the vaccine with precision.

The specimen was CD4+ T cells sorted from blood. This sequence was found in a woman between 18 and 29 years old in good health. This chain is built from TRBV18 and TRBJ2-4; the D match is possibly TRBD1 or TRBD2, with 5 bases aligned in each. The CDR3 protein sequence reads: CASSPLGDQGGKNIQYF. The DNA reads TGTGCCAGCTCACCACTGGGGGACCAAGGAGGCAAAAACATTCAGTACTTC.